This record concerns one TCR beta chain sequence. Its cognate antigen is unknown. Germline CDR1 reads SEHNR; CDR2 reads FQNEAQ (reference sequence). The V segment lost 5 bases and the J segment 5 bases; nucleotides outside the gene matches: 5. The length of the CDR3 is 15 residues. The source of the sample is a study of cytomegalovirus exposure and HLA in healthy donors. Study-wide results and caveats: According to a later analysis, donors in an Asian-associated ancestry cluster reportedly had fewer N-insertions than the roughly 630-donor mean. According to a later analysis, most TCR beta chains associated with CMV appeared HLA-restricted.

The PCR was carried out with 60 Vbeta primers and 13 Jbeta primers. The assay was immunoSEQ multiplex PCR, and TCRdb's table has in-frame clones only and misses some. The sample lists around 160,000 clones, about 80% occurring once. The sequenced sample was PBMCs. The source is a man aged 50 to 60 in good health and CMV-seropositive. The chain joins TRBV7-9 to TRBJ2-2; 10 bases align to TRBD1. DNA of the CDR3: TGTGCCAGCAGCAACCGGGACAGGGGTACCGGGGAGCTGTTTTTT. This encodes CASSNRDRGTGELFF. Full variable domain (rest looked up from reference TRBV7-9 and TRBJ2-2): DTGVSQNPRHKITKRGQNVTFRCDPISEHNRLYWYRQTLGQGPEFLTYFQNEAQLEKSRLLSDRFSAERPKGSFSTLEIQRTEQGDSAMYLCASSNRDRGTGELFFGEGSRLTVL.